A selection of T cell receptor beta chains follows, all from one sample in a study of blood T cells in healthy people across ages. TCRdb re-derived calls from the 5' RACE reads in MiXCR, one entry per CDR3 protein. The sample lists more than 650,000 distinct CDR3 sequences, roughly 50% seen once, with about 42% in the top ten. The sample taken for sequencing was blood. The receptor set was obtained from a man at least 80 years old in good health. The CDR3 runs from the conserved cysteine through the conserved F or W. Fields, in order: D gene, clone size, V gene, J gene, CDR3 DNA, CDR3 protein. A D gene is named only where the DNA matches it firmly. The listing skips clone size in some rows; elsewhere it reads once, few, many or a size class.

>.|.|TRBV6-5|TRBJ2-5
TGTGCCAGCAGTTACGGCGTAGGGACTCCCCAAGAGACCCAGTACTTC
CASSYGVGTPQETQYF
>.|few|TRBV6-2/TRBV6-3|TRBJ2-7
TGTGCCAGCATCCCGGCAGGGGGGGTGTACGAGCAGTACTTC
CASIPAGGVYEQYF
>.|few|TRBV7-2|TRBJ2-6
TGTGCCAGCAGCCAGCAATGGGCTGGGGCCAACGTCCTGACTTTC
CASSQQWAGANVLTF
>.|.|TRBV10-3|TRBJ1-4
TGTGCCATCACTTATGGCCCGAGGGAAAAACTGTTTTTT
CAITYGPREKLFF
>.|.|TRBV7-8|TRBJ1-6
TGTGCCAGCAGCCCTATCATTGGGAGCCTTACAGATTCACCCCTCCACTTT
CASSPIIGSLTDSPLHF
>TRBD1|.|TRBV29-1|TRBJ1-2
TGCAGCGCGGGACGGACAGGGATAAAAAATGGCTACACCTTC
CSAGRTGIKNGYTF
>TRBD1|once|TRBV18|TRBJ1-6
TGTGCCAGCTCACCCCGGGACAGGGACGGGGGTTCACCCCTCCACTTT
CASSPRDRDGGSPLHF
>.|few|TRBV5-1|TRBJ2-5
TGCGCCAGCCGGCCGGGACTCGAATCGACCCAGTACTTC
CASRPGLESTQYF
>TRBD1|.|TRBV20-1|TRBJ2-2
TGCGGTGCCTCAGGGGGAAGGGACGGGGAGCTGTTTTTT
CGASGGRDGELFF
>.|.|TRBV20-1|TRBJ1-1
TGCAGTGCTCGTCCGGGAAGCTTATTGAACACTGAAGCTTTCTTT
CSARPGSLLNTEAFF
>.|few|TRBV25-1|TRBJ2-7
TGTGCCAGCAGTGACTCCGACGACGAGCAGTACTTC
CASSDSDDEQYF
>.|few|TRBV20-1|TRBJ1-5
TGCAGTGCTAGAGATGGGTATAGCAATCAGCCCCAGCATTTT
CSARDGYSNQPQHF
>TRBD2|.|TRBV29-1|TRBJ2-7
TGCAGCGCCTCCGGGACTAGCGGCTACGAGCAGTACTTC
CSASGTSGYEQYF
>TRBD2|.|TRBV7-2|TRBJ2-1
TGCGCCAGCAGCCCTCAACCTAGCGGACGAATCTACAATGAGCAGTTCTTC
CASSPQPSGRIYNEQFF
>TRBD2|.|TRBV18|TRBJ2-1
TGTGCCGGTAGCGGGAGTACCTACAATGAGCAGTTCTTC
CAGSGSTYNEQFF
>.|.|TRBV20-1|TRBJ1-4
TGCAGTGCTCCTCAGGGTGAAAAACTGTTTTTT
CSAPQGEKLFF
>.|.|TRBV9|TRBJ2-3
TGTGCCAGCAGCCCTAGGGAGAGGGGAGTAGTAGATACGCAGTATTTT
CASSPRERGVVDTQYF
>TRBD2|.|TRBV29-1|TRBJ2-5
TGCAGCGAGAAGCGGGGGCAAGAGACCCAGTACTTC
CSEKRGQETQYF
>.|.|TRBV10-3|TRBJ2-4
TGTGCCATCAGTGAGGGGGAGGTGAATGAGCAGTACTTC
CAISEGEVNEQYF
>TRBD1|.|TRBV7-6|TRBJ2-1
TGTGCCAGCAGCTTAGTCCCGCAGGGGGCCTACAATGAGCAGTTCTTC
CASSLVPQGAYNEQFF
>TRBD2|.|TRBV11-2|TRBJ2-3
TGTGCCAGCCTCGGACTAGCGGGAGAACACAGATACGCGTATTTT
CASLGLAGEHRYAYF
>TRBD1|.|TRBV20-1|TRBJ1-6
TGCAGTGCTAGGGGGGGGACAGGGAATTCACCCCTCCACTTT
CSARGGTGNSPLHF
>.|.|TRBV7-9|TRBJ2-1
TGTGCCAGCAGCCACGGGGACACTTTCAATGAGCAGTTCTTC
CASSHGDTFNEQFF
>.|.|TRBV5-1|TRBJ2-3
TGCGCCAGCAGCTTGTCATCCAAACGGGGCACAGATACGCAGTATTTT
CASSLSSKRGTDTQYF
>.|.|TRBV21-1|TRBJ1-1
TGTGCCAGCAGCGGACAACAGGGAGGAAGGACTGAAGCTTTCTTT
CASSGQQGGRTEAFF
>TRBD1|few|TRBV28|TRBJ2-3
TGTGCCAGCAGGACCCAGGGGGTTGGCGCAGATACGCAGTATTTT
CASRTQGVGADTQYF
>TRBD2|.|TRBV4-2|TRBJ2-1
TGTGCCAGCAGCCAAGAACTAGCGGGAGGGTCAAATGAGCAGTTCTTC
CASSQELAGGSNEQFF
>.|.|TRBV18|TRBJ1-1
TGTGCCAGATCACTATCGGGGAACACTGAAGCTTTCTTT
CARSLSGNTEAFF
>TRBD2|.|TRBV4-1|TRBJ2-7
TGCGCCAGCAGCCAGATCCTAGCGGGAGGGCCCTACGAGCAGTACTTC
CASSQILAGGPYEQYF
>TRBD2|.|TRBV7-2|TRBJ2-1
TGTGCCAGCAGCTCCGAGCGGGAGGCTGAGCAGTTCTTC
CASSSEREAEQFF
>TRBD1|.|TRBV29-1|TRBJ1-4
TGCAGCGCGACAGGGTCTAATGAAAAACTGTTTTTT
CSATGSNEKLFF
>.|.|TRBV4-1|TRBJ2-1
TGCGCCAGCAGCCAAGATATAGGGGGAGCCGTCTACAATGAGCAGTTCTTC
CASSQDIGGAVYNEQFF
>.|.|TRBV5-1|TRBJ1-2
TGCGCCAGCAGCGTGGGGGGGATCCTCTATGGCTACACCTTC
CASSVGGILYGYTF
>.|.|TRBV5-1|TRBJ1-1
TGCGCCAGCAGCCAGGGACCTTTGAAAGACACTGAAGCTTTCTTT
CASSQGPLKDTEAFF
>TRBD1|many|TRBV11-1|TRBJ2-5
TGTGCCAGCAGCTTAGAGGATTTGACAGGGAAGTACTTC
CASSLEDLTGKYF
>.|.|TRBV4-1|TRBJ1-2
TGCGCCAGCAGCCGCCCTCTGGAAGACTATGGCTACACCTTC
CASSRPLEDYGYTF
>.|.|TRBV12-3/TRBV12-4|TRBJ2-3
TGTGCCAGCAGTCTAGAGTTAAGATACGCGTATTTT
CASSLELRYAYF
>TRBD2|few|TRBV6-1|TRBJ2-7
TGTGCCAGCAGTGTACGGGGACTACCGACCTACGAGCAGTACTTC
CASSVRGLPTYEQYF
>.|.|TRBV5-1|TRBJ1-4
TGCGCCAGCAGCTTGTGGTCCGGGGGCGTGTATGAAAAACTGTTTTTT
CASSLWSGGVYEKLFF
>.|.|TRBV7-2|TRBJ2-1
TGTGCCAGCAGCTCGTCCGGGTCCCCCTACAATGAGCAGTTCTTC
CASSSSGSPYNEQFF
>.|.|TRBV5-1|TRBJ2-3
TGCGCCAGCAGCCCCGGACACGCTAGCACAGATACGCAGTATTTT
CASSPGHASTDTQYF
>TRBD2|once|TRBV20-1|TRBJ2-3
TGCAGTGCCATCACTAGCGGGGGGCACAGATACGCGTATTTT
CSAITSGGHRYAYF
>TRBD1|.|TRBV7-8|TRBJ2-7
TGTGCCAACACTCCGGGACAGGGGTGGGACGAGCAGTACTTC
CANTPGQGWDEQYF
>.|many|TRBV7-2|TRBJ1-1
TGTGCCAGCAGCCTTCTGAGGGGCACTGAAGCTTTCTTT
CASSLLRGTEAFF
>.|.|TRBV4-1|TRBJ2-7
TGCGCCAGCAGCCAAGATCGTAAGGGAGTCGAGCAGTACTTC
CASSQDRKGVEQYF
>.|.|TRBV7-3|TRBJ2-7
TGTGCCAGCAGCACCGGGATGCTTAGCGAGCAGTACTTC
CASSTGMLSEQYF
>TRBD2|few|TRBV10-3|TRBJ2-7
TGTGCCATCAGTGAGTCGGGACGACTAGCGGGCTCCTACGAGCAGTACTTC
CAISESGRLAGSYEQYF
>.|.|TRBV14|TRBJ1-1
TGTGCCAGCAGCCAGGGGACTCTGAACACTGAAGCTTTCTTT
CASSQGTLNTEAFF
>.|few|TRBV20-1|TRBJ2-7
TGCAGTGCATATCTGGCAGGGAGGTACGAGCAGTACTTC
CSAYLAGRYEQYF
>.|few|TRBV9|TRBJ2-3
TGTGCCAGCAGCGTACTTATGACCGGGTCGGATACGCAGTATTTT
CASSVLMTGSDTQYF
>.|.|TRBV4-1|TRBJ2-6
TGCGCCAGCAGCCAATACCCGAAGCTTAGGTCTGGGGCCAACGTCCTGACTTTC
CASSQYPKLRSGANVLTF
>.|few|TRBV29-1|TRBJ2-5
TGCAGCGTTGGGGGGTTAGGGGGAGAGACCCAGTACTTC
CSVGGLGGETQYF
>.|once|TRBV12-3/TRBV12-4|TRBJ1-2
TGTGCCAGCAGTTTAAGGGGGTTCGATGGCTACACCTTC
CASSLRGFDGYTF
>TRBD2|.|TRBV20-1|TRBJ2-5
TGCAGTGCCCGCTGGGCGGGAGTTATAGATGGGCGGTACTTC
CSARWAGVIDGRYF
>.|.|TRBV20-1|TRBJ2-3
TGCAGTGCTAGAGATCCATCCGGGGGGCGCACAGATACGCAGTATTTT
CSARDPSGGRTDTQYF
>.|.|TRBV5-5|TRBJ2-5
TGTGCCAGCAGCTTGGGACGGCTCCAAGAGACCCAGTACTTC
CASSLGRLQETQYF
>.|few|TRBV20-1|TRBJ1-2
TGCAGTGCAACAGGCCCTCATGGCTACACCTTC
CSATGPHGYTF
>.|.|TRBV7-2|TRBJ2-6
TGTGCCAGCAGCTGGAGGGGCGGTTCTGGGGCCAACGTCCTGACTTTC
CASSWRGGSGANVLTF
>.|.|TRBV12-3/TRBV12-4|TRBJ1-1
TGTGCCAGCAGGCCCGGGGCCCCGACTGAAGCTTTCTTT
CASRPGAPTEAFF
>.|.|TRBV7-9|TRBJ2-1
TGTGCCAGCACCGGGGACAAGGGTCTTTACAATGAGCAGTTCTTC
CASTGDKGLYNEQFF